The rows below give T cell receptor beta chains drawn from one sample of a study of identical twins. One entry per CDR3 protein results from TCRdb running MiXCR on the 5' RACE reads. Here the sample spans approximately 240,000 distinct CDR3 sequences, over 11% being singletons. Sequencing used memory (CD45RO+) T cells sorted from blood. The source is a woman younger than 35 in good health. CDR3s include the opening cysteine and the closing phenylalanine or tryptophan. Each record gives: J gene, V gene, D gene, clone size, CDR3 DNA, CDR3 protein. D genes are given only for firm matches. Clone size is not always given. Where it is, it says once, few, many or a class for expanded clones.

>TRBJ2-1|TRBV20-1|TRBD2|NA
TGCAGTGCTAGTCCCCTGACTAGCGGGAGGGAGACGGAGCAGTTCTTC
CSASPLTSGRETEQFF
>TRBJ2-5|TRBV5-1|NA|few
TGCGCCAGCAGCTTGTGGGACGCAAAAGAGACCCAGTACTTC
CASSLWDAKETQYF
>TRBJ1-5|TRBV2|TRBD1|NA
TGTGCCAGCTTCCTGGGACAGGAGAATCAGCCCCAGCATTTT
CASFLGQENQPQHF
>TRBJ2-3|TRBV5-6|TRBD1|NA
TGTGCCAGCAGCTTTTTTGGACAGGGGTCCGCAGATACGCAGTATTTT
CASSFFGQGSADTQYF
>TRBJ2-5|TRBV18|TRBD2|NA
TGTGCCAGCTCCCCAGCGGGAGATGAGACCCAGTACTTC
CASSPAGDETQYF
>TRBJ1-1|TRBV7-9|NA|NA
TGTGCCAGCAGCACACAGGCAACTGAAGCTTTCTTT
CASSTQATEAFF
>TRBJ1-1|TRBV21-1|NA|many
TGTGCCAGCAGCAAAGTAGCCGACAGACCTATGAACACTGAAGCTTTCTTT
CASSKVADRPMNTEAFF
>TRBJ2-1|TRBV6-5|NA|few
TGTGCCAGCAGTTTGCTGGCTAGCGCTGAACTTAATGAGCAGTTCTTC
CASSLLASAELNEQFF
>TRBJ2-3|TRBV5-1|TRBD2|many
TGCGCCAGCAGATCCGGGACTAGAGATTCGAATACGCAGTATTTT
CASRSGTRDSNTQYF
>TRBJ1-2|TRBV30|NA|NA
TGTGCCTGGAACAGGGAGACTTATGGCTACACCTTC
CAWNRETYGYTF